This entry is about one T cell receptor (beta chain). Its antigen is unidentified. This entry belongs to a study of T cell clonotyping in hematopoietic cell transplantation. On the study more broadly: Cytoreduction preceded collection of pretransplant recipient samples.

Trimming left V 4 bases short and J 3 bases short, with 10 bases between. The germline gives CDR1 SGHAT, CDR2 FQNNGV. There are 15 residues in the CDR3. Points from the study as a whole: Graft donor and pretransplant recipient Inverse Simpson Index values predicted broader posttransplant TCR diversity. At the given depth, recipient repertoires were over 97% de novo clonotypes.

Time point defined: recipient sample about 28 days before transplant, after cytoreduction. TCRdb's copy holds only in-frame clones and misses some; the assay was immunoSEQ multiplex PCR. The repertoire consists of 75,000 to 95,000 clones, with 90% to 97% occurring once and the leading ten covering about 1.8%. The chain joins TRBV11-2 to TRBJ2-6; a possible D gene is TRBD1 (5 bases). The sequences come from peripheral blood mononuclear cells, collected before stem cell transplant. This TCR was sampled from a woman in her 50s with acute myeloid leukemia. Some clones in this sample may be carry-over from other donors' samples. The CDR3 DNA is TGTGCCAGCAGCTCCCTAGGGGTTGGGGCCAACGTCCTGACTTTC. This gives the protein CASSSLGVGANVLTF.